The following is a TCR beta chain sequence with its context. Its antigen remains unknown. Trimming left V 5 bases short and J 1 base short, with 14 bases between. This CDR3 has 15 residues. In germline, CDR1 is MGHRA, CDR2 YSYEKL. TCRdb keeps only in-frame clones here, not all; method: immunoSEQ multiplex PCR. The table includes some 70,000 clones, about four fifths detected once. The sample belongs to a study of T cell responses to AZD1222 COVID-19 vaccine. The study, taken as a whole, reports: Repertoires were obtained solely post-peak T cell response. Vaccine-associated CD4 TCRs spanned spike, dominant at 160-218 and 743-854. Most donors were white British, females outnumbered males, and clonal diversity was possibly underestimated. Spike-specific TCR breadth and depth both grew after two AZD1222 doses.

Sequenced here: peripheral blood, sampled 28 days after the second AZD1222 dose. The gene calls are TRBV4-1 and TRBJ1-1, with D tentatively TRBD1 (5 bases). This receptor was taken from an adult who received the AZD1222 COVID-19 vaccine. This CDR3 is CASSASQGENTEAFF. CDR3 bases: TGCGCCAGCAGCGCGTCGCAGGGTGAGAACACTGAAGCTTTCTTT.